The 18 T cell receptor beta chains below all came from one sample that was sequenced in a study of T cells after posttransplantation cyclophosphamide. Some clones are missing from TCRdb's copy, which holds only in-frame ones; the method was immunoSEQ multiplex PCR. The data show about 16,000 clones, around 87% seen once. Sampled 1 year posttransplant, controls received myeloablative marrow transplants, methotrexate and a calcineurin inhibitor. The starting material was PBMCs, obtained after an allogeneic stem cell transplant with a calcineurin inhibitor and methotrexate. The receptor set was obtained from a male patient in his fifties or sixties who received an allogeneic stem cell transplant from an unrelated donor, was CMV-positive, and had chronic GVHD only. Some T cells may be supplied by the graft donor.

The chain employs TRBV6-5 and TRBJ2-7; TRBD2 might be the D (6 bases). Trimming shortened V by 0 bases and J by 7 bases, and 19 bases separated the two germline ends. This CDR3 comprises 16 residues. Germline lookup yields CDR1 MNHEY and CDR2 SVGAGI. DNA for the CDR3: TGTGCCAGCAGTTACTCATATATACGCGGGACCGGAGAGCAGTACTTC. Amino acid sequence: CASSYSYIRGTGEQYF.

This rearrangement joins TRBV12-5 to TRBJ1-1; unclear D gene. Germline V gene sequence: CDR1 LGHNT, CDR2 FRNRAP. The CDR3 is 11 amino acids. V was shortened by 3 bases and J by 7 bases, with 6 bases between the two germline ends. The CDR3 DNA is TGTGCTAGTGGTTTTAATTTTGAAGCTTTCTTT. Protein sequence: CASGFNFEAFF.

The chain employs TRBV11-2 and TRBJ1-2, with D perhaps TRBD1 (5 bases). Germline V gene lookup returns CDR1 SGHAT and CDR2 FQNNGV. V shed 2 bases and J shed 5 bases, with 21 bases lying between them. CDR3 size: 17 residues. CDR3 in amino acids: CASSLIGSGTGGYGYTF. CDR3 bases: TGTGCCAGCAGCTTAATCGGTTCCGGGACGGGAGGGTATGGCTACACCTTC.

The CDR3 sequence: CASSRETSPLHF. CDR3 DNA: TGTGCCAGCTCGCGGGAGACTTCACCCCTCCACTTT. V gene TRBV18 combines with J gene TRBJ1-6, with D unresolved. Between the trimmed V and J ends, which lost 6 bases and 9 bases, there was a span of 9 bases. Looked up from germline, CDR1 is KGHSH and CDR2 is LQKENI. There are 12 residues in the CDR3.

V and J are TRBV5-1 and TRBJ1-4, with D possibly matching TRBD1 (5 bases). CDR1 and CDR2 from the germline V gene are SGHRS and YFSETQ. The ends were cut back, 4 bases at V and 1 base at J, with 14 bases in the middle. The CDR3 spans 16 residues. The chain's CDR3 is CASSSQVGVTNEKLFF. CDR3 sequence (DNA): TGCGCCAGCAGCAGCCAAGTAGGGGTAACTAATGAAAAACTGTTTTTT.

The chain combines TRBV11-3 with TRBJ1-6, with D unclear. The CDR3 has 13 amino acids. Trimming shortened V by 5 bases and J by 7 bases, and 9 bases separated the two germline ends. CDR1 is SGHNT and CDR2 is YENEEA in the germline V gene. The CDR3 DNA reads TGTGCCAGCAGCGCCGTAGAAAATTCACCCCTCCACTTT. Its translation: CASSAVENSPLHF.

The gene calls are TRBV7-9 and TRBJ1-2; TRBD1 matches 8 bases. The CDR3 covers 13 residues. After removal of 5 bases from V and 6 bases from J, the junction contained 5 bases not matched to a gene. CDR1 and CDR2 (germline): SEHNR, FQNEAQ (reference sequence). The CDR3 here is CASSPGQGHGYTF. CDR3 DNA sequence: TGTGCCAGCAGCCCAGGACAGGGACATGGCTACACCTTC. Full variable domain (remainder filled in from reference TRBV7-9 and TRBJ1-2): DTGVSQNPRHKITKRGQNVTFRCDPISEHNRLYWYRQTLGQGPEFLTYFQNEAQLEKSRLLSDRFSAERPKGSFSTLEIQRTEQGDSAMYLCASSPGQGHGYTFGSGTRLTVV.

About this clone: One end of the junction fails to match germline, which may point to a read error. The chain joins TRBV14 to TRBJ2-7; TRBD1 might be the D (7 bases). The CDR3 totals 14 residues. CDR1 is SGHDN and CDR2 is FVKESK in the germline V gene. DNA of the CDR3: TGTGCCAGCAGCCAACGACAGGGAGGTTACGAGCAGTGCTTC. Translating it yields CASSQRQGGYEQCF.

This chain links TRBV5-1 with TRBJ2-7; 10 bases agree with TRBD2. Unmatched junction bases numbered 4, after V lost 7 bases and J lost 3 bases. Germline V gene lookup returns CDR1 SGHRS and CDR2 YFSETQ. The CDR3 is made up of 13 amino acids. The CDR3 DNA sequence: TGCGCCAGCGGTTGGACTAGCGGCTACGAGCAGTACTTC. Protein sequence: CASGWTSGYEQYF.

V and J are TRBV9 and TRBJ2-7, with 7 bases lining up with TRBD1. The CDR3 covers 15 residues. CDR1 is SGDLS and CDR2 is YYNGEE in the germline V gene. V lost 2 bases, J lost 3 bases, and 8 bases stayed unmatched. The CDR3 region is CASSVTGTENYEQYF. CDR3 DNA: TGTGCCAGCAGCGTCACCGGGACAGAGAACTACGAGCAGTACTTC.

The chain couples TRBV28 to TRBJ1-5, with TRBD1 identical over 7 bases. CDR3 size: 13 residues. Looked up from germline, CDR1 is MDHEN and CDR2 is SYDVKM. The trim removed 6 bases at V and 7 bases at J, leaving 6 bases unmatched. CDR3 in DNA: TGTGCCAGCAGCTCGTTACAGGGGCAGCCCCAGCATTTT. Amino acids: CASSSLQGQPQHF.

CDR3 protein: CASSLYSGGGGNIQYF. Written as DNA, the CDR3 is TGTGCCAGTAGTCTCTATAGCGGGGGGGGTGGGAACATTCAGTACTTC. The chain has TRBV19 and TRBJ2-4, with 11 bases aligning to TRBD2. Germline V lookup: CDR1 LNHDA, CDR2 SQIVND (reference sequence). The CDR3 runs 16 residues. V lost 5 bases to trimming and J lost 7 bases; unmatched junction nucleotides: 10.

The rearrangement uses TRBV5-1 and TRBJ2-5; TRBD1 agrees at 7 bases. The germline CDR1 and CDR2 sequences are SGHRS and YFSETQ. The CDR3 sequence is 15 residues long. J gave up 0 bases and V 3 bases, and 5 bases lay outside the gene matches. CDR3: CASSSSRGYQETQYF. The CDR3 bases are TGCGCCAGCAGCTCTTCCAGGGGGTACCAAGAGACCCAGTACTTC.

J is TRBJ2-3 and V is TRBV4-2; TRBD2 aligns across 8 bases. The V segment lost 3 bases and the J segment 3 bases; nucleotides outside the gene matches: 8. CDR3 length: 16 amino acids. Germline V gene data show CDR1 as LGHNA and CDR2 as YNFKEQ. The CDR3 sequence is CASSQAGTSGTDTQYF. As DNA, the CDR3 is TGTGCCAGCAGCCAGGCCGGGACTAGTGGAACAGATACGCAGTATTTT.

This clone was recorded once. This rearrangement joins TRBV13 to TRBJ2-5; D unclear. CDR3 length: 15 residues. CDR1 is PRHDT and CDR2 is FYEKMQ in the germline V gene (reference sequence). With 3 bases removed from V and 2 bases from J, the gap between germline ends came to 13 bases. Here the CDR3 DNA reads TGTGCCAGCAGCTTTAGCCAGAGAAATCAAGAGACCCAGTACTTC. Its translation: CASSFSQRNQETQYF.

This clone showed up just once. This chain connects TRBV5-4 to TRBJ2-5; D is possibly TRBD2 (5 bases). This CDR3 spans 13 amino acids. Between the trimmed V and J ends, which lost 5 bases and 7 bases, there was a span of 15 bases. Germline V CDR1 and CDR2: SGHNT, YYREEE (reference sequence). The DNA for the CDR3 is TGTGCCAGCAGGTTTCGGGGTGGGGTGACCCAGTACTTC. Its translation is CASRFRGGVTQYF. Variable domain in full (rest from reference TRBV5-4 and TRBJ2-5): ETGVTQSPTHLIKTRGQQVTLRCSSQSGHNTVSWYQQALGQGPQFIFQYYREEENGRGNFPPRFSGLQFPNYSSELNVNALELDDSALYLCASRFRGGVTQYFGPGTRLLVL.

The rearrangement uses TRBV5-6 and TRBJ1-6; 8 bases are shared with TRBD1. The CDR3 is 14 amino acids. CDR1 SGHDT and CDR2 YYEEEE come from the germline V gene. V trimming: 4 bases; J trimming: 6 bases; junction bases outside the gene matches: 3. CDR3 loop: CASSPDRANSPLHF. The CDR3 nucleotides read TGTGCCAGCAGCCCGGACAGGGCTAATTCACCCCTCCACTTT.

The J gene is TRBJ2-1, the V gene TRBV27; D remains ambiguous. V was cut by 0 bases and J by 0 bases, with 6 bases left in between. Germline CDR1 MNHEY, CDR2 SMNVEV (reference sequence). The CDR3 runs to 15 residues. The CDR3 loop reads CASSLSASSYNEQFF. The CDR3 coding sequence is TGTGCCAGCAGTTTATCTGCGAGCTCCTACAATGAGCAGTTCTTC.